The 28 T cell receptor beta chains reported below all come from one sample, sequenced in a study of type 1 regulatory T cells. TCRdb redid the calling of the reads with MiXCR, one entry per CDR3 protein. The sample lists 75,000 to 100,000 distinct CDR3 sequences; around 30% were seen once. The material sequenced was CD4+ T cells, either the whole sample or a sorted fraction (not recorded which). These receptor sequences come from a human donor in good health.

V gene TRBV6-5 combines with J gene TRBJ1-2; 7 bases agree with TRBD1. The CDR3 runs to 14 residues. V was pared by 2 bases and J by 7 bases, with 7 bases of the junction left unmatched. The V gene's germline CDR1 is MNHEY and CDR2 SVGAGI. The CDR3 sequence: CASSYDRESRGYTF. DNA of the CDR3: TGTGCCAGCAGTTACGACAGGGAATCTCGTGGCTACACCTTC.

This clonotype has only one observation. V gene TRBV7-2 combines with J gene TRBJ1-5; D not resolved. CDR1 and CDR2 from the germline V gene are SGHTA and FQGNSA. The V end lost 3 bases, the J end lost 4 bases, and 10 bases lay between the germline ends. This CDR3 region has 14 residues. CDR3 residues: CASSFNPGNQPQHF. In DNA, the CDR3 is TGTGCCAGCAGCTTTAACCCAGGAAATCAGCCCCAGCATTTT.

This clonotype was detected a few times. J is TRBJ2-1 and V is TRBV19; no clear D. The V end lost 11 bases, the J end lost 5 bases, and 13 bases lay between the germline ends. Germline lookup yields CDR1 LNHDA and CDR2 SQIVND (reference sequence). CDR3 length equals 12 residues. As DNA, the CDR3 is TGTGCCTCGGCGGAGCAAAACAATGAGCAGTTCTTC. Its protein product is CASAEQNNEQFF.

V is TRBV20-1 and J is TRBJ2-3; possibly TRBD1 for D (7 bases). This CDR3 is built from 19 residues. The V and J ends lost 0 bases and 1 base respectively, with 23 bases between them. The germline V gene encodes CDR1 DFQATT and CDR2 SNEGSKA (reference sequence). Here the CDR3 DNA reads TGCAGTGCTAGAGATGGAGGCACCTGGCAGGGGGGTGGCACAGATACGCAGTATTTT. It yields the protein CSARDGGTWQGGGTDTQYF.

The chain joins TRBV9 to TRBJ2-5, with 7 bases identical to TRBD1. Germline trimming cut 3 bases from V and 4 bases from J; bases unmatched to any gene: 9. The CDR3 runs to 15 residues. CDR1 is SGDLS, CDR2 YYNGEE, per germline. CDR3: CASSADRQTTETQYF. CDR3 nucleotides: TGTGCCAGCAGCGCGGACAGGCAAACAACAGAGACCCAGTACTTC.

In the case of this clonotype: The germline gene is not matched at one end of the junction; a read error may be the cause. The chain combines TRBV20-1 with TRBJ2-4; TRBD1 matches at 7 bases. Germline CDR1 is DFQATT and CDR2 is SNEGSKA (reference sequence). The CDR3 runs to 15 residues. CDR3 loop: CSAIYQGERGLGTFF. CDR3 DNA: TGCAGTGCCATATATCAGGGGGAAAGGGGGCTCGGGACGTTCTTC.

This clonotype was counted only a few times. The V call is TRBV9, the J call TRBJ2-3, with D unresolved. Trimming shortened V by 6 bases and J by 5 bases, and 13 bases separated the two germline ends. The germline gives CDR1 SGDLS, CDR2 YYNGEE. This CDR3 has 13 amino acids. CDR3 sequence: CASTGGVGDTQYF. The CDR3 DNA is TGTGCCAGCACCGGTGGGGTGGGAGATACGCAGTATTTT.

This clonotype was seen more than once but under ten times. The rearrangement uses TRBV3-1 and TRBJ2-3; 10 bases line up with TRBD2. V lost 5 bases, J lost 6 bases, and 11 bases stayed unmatched. Germline V gives CDR1 LGHDT, CDR2 YNNKEL (reference sequence). CDR3 size: 16 residues. The CDR3 bases are TGTGCCAGCAGCTACTTAGCGGGGGGCCGGAGTGATACGCAGTATTTT. It yields the protein CASSYLAGGRSDTQYF.

The V gene is TRBV3-1, the J gene TRBJ2-1; 8 nucleotides align to TRBD2. There are 16 residues in the CDR3. The germline CDR1 and CDR2 sequences are LGHDT and YNNKEL (reference sequence). V dropped 3 bases and J dropped 7; count of bases not matched to a gene: 11. CDR3 DNA sequence: TGTGCCAGCAGCCATATTAGCGGGATTGGCGATAATGAGCAGTTCTTC. This gives the protein CASSHISGIGDNEQFF.

This chain joins TRBV6-1 and TRBJ2-1, with D tentatively TRBD1 or TRBD2 (6 bases each). Germline loops: CDR1 MNHNS, CDR2 SASEGT. The CDR3 runs 15 residues. The ends were cut back, 2 bases at V and 7 bases at J, with 15 bases in the middle. The CDR3 DNA reads as TGTGCCAGCAGTGAACGTGGAAGGAGGGGGAATGAGCAGTTCTTC. Its translation: CASSERGRRGNEQFF.

The chain links TRBV18 to TRBJ2-1; D gene ambiguous. The germline V gene has CDR1 KGHSH and CDR2 LQKENI. This CDR3 is 13 amino acids long. The V end was cut by 3 bases, the J end by 4 bases, with 7 bases between. The DNA for the CDR3 is TGTGCCAGCTCACCGGCGGCATACAATGAGCAGTTCTTC. Amino acids: CASSPAAYNEQFF.

This clonotype turned up a few times. V and J are TRBV5-1 and TRBJ2-5; perhaps TRBD1 as D (5 bases). This CDR3 contains 15 residues. V was pared by 2 bases and J by 0 bases, with 11 bases between. CDR1 and CDR2 (germline): SGHRS, YFSETQ. The CDR3 region has the DNA TGCGCCAGCAGCTTAAGGGGAACGTACCAAGAGACCCAGTACTTC. It yields the protein CASSLRGTYQETQYF.

The chain links TRBV11-2 to TRBJ2-3, with 10 positions matching TRBD2. V lost 1 base and J lost 3; bases outside the gene matches: 10. The CDR3 is 18 residues long. The germline V gene has CDR1 SGHAT and CDR2 FQNNGV. For the CDR3, the DNA is TGTGCCAGCAGCTTAGTGGCTAGCGGGAGACAGTGGACAGATACGCAGTATTTT. It translates to CASSLVASGRQWTDTQYF.

V and J are TRBV20-1 and TRBJ2-7; 8 bases match TRBD1. The CDR3 has 11 residues. CDR1 is DFQATT and CDR2 is SNEGSKA in the germline V gene (reference sequence). Trimming took 6 bases from V and 6 from J; bases not matched to a gene: 4. Here the CDR3 reads CSAKDRAEQYF. CDR3 coding DNA: TGCAGTGCCAAGGACAGGGCCGAGCAGTACTTC.

CDR3 in DNA: TGTGCCACTAGCGGGGGGGCTAGCGAGCAGTACTTC. Translation gives CATSGGASEQYF. V gene TRBV7-2 combines with J gene TRBJ2-7, with 12 bases aligning to TRBD2. Germline values: CDR1 SGHTA, CDR2 FQGNSA. J gave up 6 bases and V 10 bases, and 4 bases lay outside the gene matches. The CDR3 has 12 residues.

This clonotype has a count of ten or more. The V call is TRBV5-1, the J call TRBJ2-3; tentatively, D is TRBD1 (6 bases). CDR3 size: 12 residues. The V gene lost 3 bases and the J gene lost 6 bases, with 8 bases spanning the gap. Germline CDR1 is SGHRS and CDR2 is YFSETQ. CDR3 sequence: CASSWDTDTQYF. The CDR3 DNA sequence: TGCGCCAGCAGCTGGGACACCGATACGCAGTATTTT. The whole variable domain, filled in from reference TRBV5-1 and TRBJ2-3, reads KAGVTQTPRYLIKTRGQQVTLSCSPISGHRSVSWYQQTPGQGLQFLFEYFSETQRNKGNFPGRFSGRQFSNSRSEMNVSTLELGDSALYLCASSWDTDTQYFGPGTRLTVL.

The chain recombines TRBV6-5 with TRBJ2-7, with a tentative D call TRBD2 (5 bases). Germline values: CDR1 MNHEY, CDR2 SVGAGI. The CDR3 contains 14 residues. Deletions cut 5 bases from V and 4 bases from J, with 15 bases between. As DNA, the CDR3 is TGTGCCAGCAGTCGGTCGGACTCTACTTACGAGCAGTACTTC. Amino acids: CASSRSDSTYEQYF.

This clonotype came up a few times. The rearrangement links TRBV12-3 or TRBV12-4 to TRBJ2-6; D remains ambiguous. V was trimmed by 3 bases and J by 3 bases, leaving 6 bases between them. This CDR3 region has 14 residues. The CDR3 spells CASSLDRGANVLTF. CDR3 nucleotides: TGTGCCAGCAGTTTGGATCGTGGGGCCAACGTCCTGACTTTC.

The genes are TRBV12-3 or TRBV12-4 and TRBJ2-5; TRBD1 is a possible D gene (6 bases). The CDR3 runs to 15 residues. Trimming left V 6 bases short and J 3 bases short, with 17 bases between. CDR3 in amino acids: CASRRFARTEETQYF. The DNA for the CDR3 is TGTGCCAGCAGGCGCTTTGCTCGGACAGAAGAGACCCAGTACTTC.

CDR3 region: CASSLGQGAREQYF. In DNA, the CDR3 is TGCGCCAGCAGCCTGGGACAGGGGGCGCGAGAGCAGTACTTC. V usage is TRBV5-1 and J usage is TRBJ2-7; 12 bases map to TRBD1. Germline lookup yields CDR1 SGHRS and CDR2 YFSETQ. The ends lost 4 bases at V and 7 bases at J; junction bases unmatched: 6. CDR3 length equals 14 residues.

The chain couples TRBV7-2 to TRBJ2-7; TRBD1 matches 9 bases. There are 15 residues in the CDR3. CDR1 and CDR2 from the germline V gene are SGHTA and FQGNSA. Trimming took 1 base from V and 5 from J; bases not matched to a gene: 6. Here the CDR3 reads CASSLVGQGLHEQYF. The CDR3 DNA reads as TGTGCCAGCAGCTTAGTCGGACAGGGGCTACACGAGCAGTACTTC.

The chain couples TRBV6-6 to TRBJ1-1, with D perhaps matching TRBD1 (5 bases). Germline V lookup: CDR1 MNHNY, CDR2 SVGAGI (reference sequence). The V end lost 2 bases, the J end lost 3 bases, and 10 bases lay between the germline ends. The CDR3 consists of 14 residues. The CDR3 spells CASSYEGAHTEAFF. In DNA form, the CDR3 reads TGTGCCAGCAGTTACGAAGGGGCTCACACTGAAGCTTTCTTT.

In DNA, the CDR3 is TGTGCCAGCAGCTTAGAAGGTTTTAGCGGGAGCGAGACCCAGTACTTC. This gives the protein CASSLEGFSGSETQYF. V usage is TRBV7-9 and J usage is TRBJ2-5; the match to TRBD2 covers 9 bases. This CDR3 has 16 amino acids. V was clipped by 1 base and J by 5 bases; unmatched bases: 8. In germline, CDR1 is SEHNR, CDR2 FQNEAQ (reference sequence).

Concerning this clonotype itself: Possible read error: a much larger clone is one base away. V usage is TRBV11-2 and J usage is TRBJ2-1, with 10 bases fitting TRBD2. Germline V gene data show CDR1 as SGHAT and CDR2 as FQNNGV. The J segment lost 10 bases and the V segment lost 4 bases, leaving 7 bases of the junction unmatched. The CDR3 is 14 amino acids. CDR3 nucleotide sequence: TGTGCCAGCAGCTCCCAAAGACTAGCGGGCGAGCAGTTCTTC. Amino acids: CASSSQRLAGEQFF.

About this clonotype itself: This may arise from a read error, as a much more abundant clone is one base away. This chain uses TRBV7-2 with TRBJ1-5; no firm D call. Trimming cost V 3 bases and J 4 bases, with 13 bases left between them. Germline V gives CDR1 SGHTA, CDR2 FQGNSA. This CDR3 is built from 15 residues. Here the CDR3 DNA reads TGTGCCAGCAGCTTTTCCGGGGAAGGAAATCAGCCCCAGCATTTT. Translation: CASSFSGEGNQPQHF.

This clonotype was seen only once. This chain links TRBV9 with TRBJ2-1, with D hard to call. V was clipped by 0 bases and J by 8 bases, with 9 bases between them. Germline V gene data show CDR1 as SGDLS and CDR2 as YYNGEE. CDR3 size: 13 residues. Here the CDR3 reads CASSVVLEDEQFF. The CDR3 nucleotides read TGTGCCAGCAGCGTAGTTCTAGAGGATGAGCAGTTCTTC. Full variable domain (remainder filled in from reference TRBV9 and TRBJ2-1): DSGVTQTPKHLITATGQRVTLRCSPRSGDLSVYWYQQSLDQGLQFLIQYYNGEERAKGNILERFSAQQFPDLHSELNLSSLELGDSALYFCASSVVLEDEQFFGPGTRLTVL.

The chain couples TRBV5-1 to TRBJ2-1; 10 nucleotides align to TRBD1. Trimming cost V 4 bases and J 0 bases; bases outside gene matches: 7. This CDR3 has 17 amino acids. Germline CDR1 is SGHRS and CDR2 is YFSETQ. CDR3 nucleotide sequence: TGCGCCAGCAGCGTAGGGACAGGGGCTAGCTCCTACAATGAGCAGTTCTTC. Protein product: CASSVGTGASSYNEQFF.

This sequence joins TRBV3-1 and TRBJ2-7; 8 nucleotides line up with TRBD1. Trimming removed 6 bases from V and 2 bases from J; junction bases left unmatched: 9. This CDR3 contains 15 residues. Germline V gene lookup returns CDR1 LGHDT and CDR2 YNNKEL (reference sequence). CDR3 loop: CASSRSGTGPYEQYF. The CDR3 DNA follows: TGTGCCAGCAGTCGCTCCGGGACAGGACCCTACGAGCAGTACTTC.